Below are 9 T cell receptor beta chains sequenced from a single sample in a study of patients and donors after allogeneic stem cell transplantation. One entry per CDR3 protein results from TCRdb running MiXCR on the RT-PCR reads. In the table there are around 240,000 distinct CDR3 sequences, less than 15% of which are singletons. The sequencing input was blood, either unsorted or a sorted T cell fraction (not recorded which). All receptors derive from a human donor who was either an allogeneic HSCT recipient or a stem cell or donor lymphocyte infusion donor (not recorded which). It is not recorded whose cells these are; they may come from a transplant donor.

This rearrangement joins TRBV11-2 to TRBJ1-1, with 7 bases that match TRBD1. Germline V gene sequence: CDR1 SGHAT, CDR2 FQNNGV. Unmatched junction bases numbered 13, after V lost 5 bases and J lost 4 bases. The CDR3 runs to 16 residues. The CDR3 DNA reads TGTGCCAGCAGCGTACCGGGACAGCACAAGGGCACTGAAGCTTTCTTT. Translation: CASSVPGQHKGTEAFF.

This clonotype was seen at least ten times. J is TRBJ1-5 and V is TRBV27; 7 nucleotides agree with TRBD1. J lost 9 bases, V lost 1 base, and 9 bases had no gene match. Germline values: CDR1 MNHEY, CDR2 SMNVEV (reference sequence). There are 15 residues in the CDR3. The CDR3 nucleotides are TGTGCCAGCAGTTTATTTGCAGGGACAGCTTGGCCCCAGCATTTT. Residues: CASSLFAGTAWPQHF.

The genes are TRBV20-1 and TRBJ2-3, with 9 nucleotides matching TRBD1. The ends lost 3 bases at V and 3 bases at J; junction bases unmatched: 7. The CDR3 runs 15 residues. CDR1 and CDR2 from the germline V gene are DFQATT and SNEGSKA (reference sequence). CDR3 sequence: CSASATGTGTDTQYF. The CDR3 nucleotides read TGCAGTGCTAGCGCAACCGGGACAGGGACAGATACGCAGTATTTT.

This chain joins TRBV7-9 and TRBJ1-1; no firm D call. Germline V lookup: CDR1 SEHNR, CDR2 FQNEAQ (reference sequence). Trimming cost V 0 bases and J 4 bases, with 12 bases left between them. This CDR3 is 15 amino acids long. CDR3: CASSLALQAGTEAFF. As DNA, the CDR3 is TGTGCCAGCAGCTTAGCATTGCAGGCGGGCACTGAAGCTTTCTTT.

This chain links TRBV6-1 with TRBJ2-1, with TRBD1 matching over 7 bases. The CDR3 is 12 residues long. From germline, CDR1 is MNHNS and CDR2 SASEGT. J lost 9 bases, V lost 2 bases, and 1 base had no gene match. This CDR3 is CASSEHRGEQFF. The CDR3, as DNA: TGTGCCAGCAGTGAACACAGGGGTGAGCAGTTCTTC.

This clonotype was observed a handful of times. V usage is TRBV24-1 and J usage is TRBJ2-3; no firm D call. Trimming left V 4 bases short and J 5 bases short, with 9 bases between. This CDR3 has 13 residues. Per germline, CDR1 KGHDR and CDR2 SFDVKD. The CDR3 region has the DNA TGTGCCACCAGTGACTCCTCAATAGATACGCAGTATTTT. This encodes CATSDSSIDTQYF.

This clonotype was observed a few times. The gene calls are TRBV27 and TRBJ2-1, with a tentative D call TRBD1 (6 bases). Trimming cost V 5 bases and J 3 bases, with 11 bases left between them. CDR3 length: 14 residues. Germline-derived CDR1 and CDR2 are MNHEY and SMNVEV (reference sequence). CDR3 sequence (DNA): TGTGCCAGCAGTCCACTGACAGGCTACAATGAGCAGTTCTTC. Its protein is CASSPLTGYNEQFF.

The chain uses TRBV12-3 or TRBV12-4 and TRBJ1-1, with 9 bases that match TRBD1. The J segment lost 5 bases and the V segment lost 5 bases, leaving 9 bases of the junction unmatched. The CDR3 runs 15 residues. The CDR3 protein is CASSPRQGVVTEAFF. The CDR3, as DNA: TGTGCCAGCAGTCCGCGACAGGGGGTAGTGACTGAAGCTTTCTTT.

Note on this clonotype: A clone one base away is much larger, so this may be a read error. In DNA, the CDR3 is TGTGCCAGCTCCCTCACGGGAGACGTGCAGTACTTC. It is translated as CASSLTGDVQYF. The chain uses TRBV18 and TRBJ2-7, with a possible D match to TRBD2 (6 bases). Trimming removed 6 bases from V and 9 bases from J, with 15 bases in between. The CDR3 sequence is 12 residues long. The germline gives CDR1 KGHSH, CDR2 LQKENI.